The clone carrying this TCR beta chain was picked up one time. Its antigen remains unidentified. The V and J ends lost 6 bases and 4 bases, in that order; junction bases with no gene match: 5. CDR3 length equals 14 residues. Germline CDR1 MDHEN, CDR2 SYDVKM. The sample originates from a study of cytomegalovirus exposure and HLA in healthy donors. Study outcomes and limitations: For most subjects, TCR beta sequences were reported to predict HLA-A and HLA-B alleles with accuracy.

Primers included in the PCR were 60 Vbeta and 13 Jbeta primers. Method: immunoSEQ multiplex PCR; TCRdb's copy keeps in-frame clones and lacks some. Altogether 150,000 to 200,000 clones are present, approximately 82% being singletons, with the ten largest covering about 1.9%. Unrecorded immune exposure was likely among donors, who were nominally healthy when sampled. The specimen sequenced was PBMCs. The origin of this receptor is a woman aged 18-35 years in good health and CMV-seropositive. The chain links TRBV28 to TRBJ2-5, with 10 nucleotides matching TRBD1. CDR3 nucleotide sequence: TGTGCCAGCAGCCATGGACAGGGGGGAGAGACCCAGTACTTC. Amino acids: CASSHGQGGETQYF.